This T cell receptor (beta chain) was captured by sequencing in a study of cytomegalovirus exposure and HLA in healthy donors. Germline V gives CDR1 MNHEY, CDR2 SMNVEV (reference sequence). The CDR3 extends over 13 amino acids. The PCR had 60 Vbeta and 13 Jbeta primers. The table came from immunoSEQ multiplex PCR; TCRdb's copy has only in-frame clones and leaves some out. The sample records about 200,000 clones, approximately 80% being singletons. The sample comprised PBMCs. The clonotype comes from a boy aged 2 to 10 in good health and CMV-seronegative. The chain joins TRBV27 to TRBJ2-5; D gene ambiguous. The J call may be wrong; the DNA end is better matched by TRBJ2-7. The CDR3 loop reads CASSSTVSYEQYF. In DNA, the CDR3 is TGTGCCAGCAGCTCCACTGTGTCCTACGAGCAGTACTTC.